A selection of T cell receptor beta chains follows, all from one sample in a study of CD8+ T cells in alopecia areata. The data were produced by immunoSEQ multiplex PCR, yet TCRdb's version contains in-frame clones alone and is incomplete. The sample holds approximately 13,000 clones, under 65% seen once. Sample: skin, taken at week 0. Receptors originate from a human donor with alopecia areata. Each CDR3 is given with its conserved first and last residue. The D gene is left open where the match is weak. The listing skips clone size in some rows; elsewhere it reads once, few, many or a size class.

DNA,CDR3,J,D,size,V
TGTGCCAGCAGCCCAGGGGGGTTAAACTATGGCTACACCTTC,CASSPGGLNYGYTF,TRBJ1-2,TRBD1,.,TRBV7-2
TGTGCCAGCAGCTTATCAACATCCGGGGGTAATGAAAAACTGTTTTTT,CASSLSTSGGNEKLFF,TRBJ1-4,.,.,TRBV7-2
TGTGCCAGCAGTTACTCGAAAGATTTCTATGGCTACACCTTC,CASSYSKDFYGYTF,TRBJ1-2,.,.,TRBV6-9
TGTGCCAGCAGCGTAGCGGGGACTACCGTAGGGCTTTACAATGAGCAGTTCTTC,CASSVAGTTVGLYNEQFF,TRBJ2-1,TRBD2,few,TRBV9
TGTGCCAGCTCACCGGGACAGGGGCGAGAGACCCAGTACTTC,CASSPGQGRETQYF,TRBJ2-5,TRBD1,.,TRBV18
TGTGCCAGTAGTATGACAGGGGAATTGGGCTTCAAAAACATTCAGTACTTC,CASSMTGELGFKNIQYF,TRBJ2-4,TRBD1,.,TRBV19
TGTGCCAGCAGGCCCCCAGGGGTATCGGTCGAAGCTTTCTTT,CASRPPGVSVEAFF,TRBJ1-1,.,.,TRBV6-5
TGTGCCAGCAGCTTAGCCGGTCCCCTGGACGGCCCCACAGATACGCAGTATTTT,CASSLAGPLDGPTDTQYF,TRBJ2-3,.,.,TRBV7-9
TGTGCCAGCAGTGCCGGGACAGGGCTGAATGAGCAGTTCTTC,CASSAGTGLNEQFF,TRBJ2-1,TRBD1,.,TRBV6-5
TGTGCCAGCAGCCTGGGGACAGGGCCCCAAGAGACCCAGTACTTC,CASSLGTGPQETQYF,TRBJ2-5,TRBD1,.,TRBV4-2
TGTGCTTGGAGTCCCCTAGGGGACAGGGGAGAGGATACGCAGTATTTT,CAWSPLGDRGEDTQYF,TRBJ2-3,TRBD1,.,TRBV30
TGCGCCAGCAGCCCGCAGGGGGTTGATGAAAAACTGTTTTTT,CASSPQGVDEKLFF,TRBJ1-4,TRBD1,.,TRBV5-1
TGCGCCAGCAGCCATGCCGGGACGGATGGAAACACCATATATTTT,CASSHAGTDGNTIYF,TRBJ1-3,.,.,TRBV4-1
TGCGCCAGCAGCCACCTCGGGAACTACAATGAGCAGTTCTTC,CASSHLGNYNEQFF,TRBJ2-1,.,.,TRBV4-1
TGTGCCAGCAGCCAAGAAGGGGGGGGAGTTCGCTACAATGAGCAGTTCTTC,CASSQEGGGVRYNEQFF,TRBJ2-1,.,.,TRBV4-2
TGTGCCAGCAGTGACCTGACTAGCGAGCGAGAGACCCAGTACTTC,CASSDLTSERETQYF,TRBJ2-5,TRBD2,.,TRBV25-1
TGTGCCAGCACTCTTCTGGCTAGCGGCACAGATACGCAGTATTTT,CASTLLASGTDTQYF,TRBJ2-3,.,.,TRBV27
TGCGCCAGCAGCTCGACCCCACTGAATTCACCCCTCCACTTT,CASSSTPLNSPLHF,TRBJ1-6,.,.,TRBV5-1
TGTGCCAGCAGTGAAGCGCCCCTGACAGGGGTCTACGAGCAGTACTTC,CASSEAPLTGVYEQYF,TRBJ2-7,TRBD1,.,TRBV2
TGCGCCAGCAGGTTAGCGGGGGACCACACAGATACGCAGTATTTT,CASRLAGDHTDTQYF,TRBJ2-3,TRBD2,.,TRBV5-1
TGTGCCAGCAGACCTCCGCTGAACACCGGGGAGCTGTTTTTT,CASRPPLNTGELFF,TRBJ2-2,.,few,TRBV6-5
TGTGCCATCAGTCGTACGCCTAATCTACAGGGAGAGGACTATGGCTACACCTTC,CAISRTPNLQGEDYGYTF,TRBJ1-2,.,once,TRBV10-3
TGTGCCAGCAGCCTGGTATCAGAGCAGTACTTC,CASSLVSEQYF,TRBJ2-7,.,.,TRBV5-6
TGTGCCAGCAGCCCCTCGACCCCCGGGACTTTGAGCTCCTACGAGCAGTACTTC,CASSPSTPGTLSSYEQYF,TRBJ2-7,.,.,TRBV7-6
TGTGCCAGCAGCATTTATACAGTATCCGCCTCCTACGAGCAGTACTTC,CASSIYTVSASYEQYF,TRBJ2-7,.,.,TRBV7-2
TGTGCTAGTGGTTTGGGGTGGCAGGAAAGCACAGATACGCAGTATTTT,CASGLGWQESTDTQYF,TRBJ2-3,.,.,TRBV12-5
TGTGCCAGCAACGACAGGGGGCCCGGGGAGCTGTTTTTT,CASNDRGPGELFF,TRBJ2-2,TRBD1,few,TRBV2
TGTGCCAGCAGCTCTTCCGGGGGACAGCAAAAAAGAAACATTCAGTACTTC,CASSSSGGQQKRNIQYF,TRBJ2-4,.,.,TRBV11-2
TGTGCCAGCAGGGGTTGGGACAGGCCGAACACCGGGGAGCTGTTTTTT,CASRGWDRPNTGELFF,TRBJ2-2,TRBD1,.,TRBV2
TGTGCCAGCAGCTCGGGACAGGGGGCAGATACGCAGTATTTT,CASSSGQGADTQYF,TRBJ2-3,TRBD1,.,TRBV6-6
TGTGCCAGCAGCCCAACGACTAGAAGGGGCGATGAGCAGTTCTTC,CASSPTTRRGDEQFF,TRBJ2-1,.,.,TRBV4-1
TGTGCCAGCAGTTCGATGTGGGATAATTCACCCCTCCACTTT,CASSSMWDNSPLHF,TRBJ1-6,.,.,TRBV28
TGTGCCAGCAGCTTACGCGAGGGGGGGTCCACAGATACGCAGTATTTT,CASSLREGGSTDTQYF,TRBJ2-3,.,.,TRBV7-2
TGTGCCAGCAGCCAAGCACCTGGGCGACCGTACTTC,CASSQAPGRPYF,TRBJ2-5,.,.,TRBV4-2
TGTGCCAGCAGCTTCGGCGGATCGGGGTACGAGCAGTACTTC,CASSFGGSGYEQYF,TRBJ2-7,.,.,TRBV7-6
TGTGCCATCAGTGAGACGGCGCAAGAGACCCAGTACTTC,CAISETAQETQYF,TRBJ2-5,.,once,TRBV10-3
TGTGCCAGCAGCCCCAGGATGAACACTGAAGCTTTCTTT,CASSPRMNTEAFF,TRBJ1-1,.,.,TRBV11-2
TGTGCCAGCAGCCTATATAATTCCGGGCCTCCGTTTGGTGAGCAGTTCTTC,CASSLYNSGPPFGEQFF,TRBJ2-1,.,.,TRBV9
TGTGCCAGCAGTGACCGGCCGGGACTAGCAACTGAGCAGTTCTTC,CASSDRPGLATEQFF,TRBJ2-1,TRBD2,.,TRBV6-4
TGCGCCAGCAGCCATTCGTTCGGGGAAGCGTCCTACGAGCAGTACTTC,CASSHSFGEASYEQYF,TRBJ2-7,.,.,TRBV7-9
TGTGCCAGTAGCGACAGGGCTGGGGCCAACGTCCTGACTTTC,CASSDRAGANVLTF,TRBJ2-6,TRBD1,.,TRBV19
TGTGCCAGCAGTTTATCTCCTAGCGAATCCTACGAGCAGTACTTC,CASSLSPSESYEQYF,TRBJ2-7,.,few,TRBV27
TGTGCCAGCTCACCCGAACAGGGTTCCTCAATTGAAGCTTTCTTT,CASSPEQGSSIEAFF,TRBJ1-1,.,.,TRBV18
TGTGCCTGGAGTCCCCCAAGCCTCGGGAGGCGGTTGGAGACCCAGTACTTC,CAWSPPSLGRRLETQYF,TRBJ2-5,TRBD2,.,TRBV30
TGTGCCAGCAGCGTCTCCCCGGGGAGCAATGAGCAGTTCTTC,CASSVSPGSNEQFF,TRBJ2-1,.,.,TRBV9
TGTGCCAGCAGCTCCCTCCCGGGGGGTAACTCCTACGAGCAGTACTTC,CASSSLPGGNSYEQYF,TRBJ2-7,TRBD2,.,TRBV7-9
TGTGCCACGACCTGGACTGGCAATGAGCAGTTCTTC,CATTWTGNEQFF,TRBJ2-1,.,.,TRBV10-3
TGTGCCACCAGCAGAAGGGGTCTGAACACTGAAGCTTTCTTT,CATSRRGLNTEAFF,TRBJ1-1,.,.,TRBV15